The subject of this entry is one T cell receptor beta chain. The data derive from a study of T cell changes during pregnancy in multiple sclerosis. The CDR3 is made up of 13 amino acids. V was cut by 8 bases and J by 6 bases, with 15 bases left in between. From germline, CDR1 is SGHTS and CDR2 YDEGEE. Method: immunoSEQ multiplex PCR; TCRdb's copy keeps in-frame clones and lacks some. Among roughly 40,000 clones listed, 90% to 95% were seen once. Material: CD4+ T cells from peripheral blood mononuclear cells, obtained after pregnancy. The V gene is TRBV5-8, the J gene TRBJ2-1; possible D gene TRBD1, 6 bases. The sequence came from a female donor with multiple sclerosis, enrolled in a pregnancy study. CDR3 coding DNA: TGTGCCAGTACAGGGAGCATAAGCAATGAGCAGTTCTTC. Its translation: CASTGSISNEQFF.